The 7 T cell receptor beta chains below were found in one sample sequenced in a study of vaccination effects on CD4 cells after COVID-19. Only in-frame clones appear in the TCRdb table, and some are missing; sequencing was by immunoSEQ multiplex PCR. The data contain around 24,000 clones, around 74% of them seen just once; the ten biggest clones take up roughly 21%. Peptide-pool stimulation followed by sequencing identified expanded antigen-specific CD4+ clonotypes in the ViraFEST assay. The culture ran for 10 to 11 days, and then CD4+ T cells were isolated. Participants were given two doses of BNT162b2 or mRNA-1273 vaccine. Antigens of these TCRs are unknown. The starting material was CD4+ T cells from PBMCs cultured with HCoV-NL63 spike peptides, obtained after COVID-19 vaccination. The receptors were gathered from a human donor who received a COVID-19 vaccine.

The chain recombines TRBV4-1 with TRBJ2-3; no definite D call. CDR3 length: 13 amino acids. The V gene lost 4 bases and the J gene lost 2 bases, with 7 bases spanning the gap. The germline CDR1 and CDR2 sequences are MGHRA and YSYEKL. CDR3 residues: CASSPWTTDTQYF. The CDR3 nucleotides are TGCGCCAGCAGCCCGTGGACCACAGATACGCAGTATTTT.

The V call is TRBV6-1, the J call TRBJ2-1, with 9 bases that match TRBD2. Trimming at V came to 3 bases and at J to 2 bases, leaving 2 bases not matched to a gene. CDR3 size: 15 residues. Germline values: CDR1 MNHNS, CDR2 SASEGT. The CDR3 reads CASSEGGRAYNEQFF. The CDR3 DNA follows: TGTGCCAGCAGTGAGGGCGGGAGGGCCTACAATGAGCAGTTCTTC.

The rearrangement links TRBV2 to TRBJ1-1; D uncertain. Germline V gene data show CDR1 as SNHLY and CDR2 as FYNNEI. This CDR3 has 14 residues. Trimming pared 6 bases from V and 4 bases from J, leaving 15 bases between. CDR3 region: CASSLEGEGTEAFF. The CDR3 DNA follows: TGTGCCAGCAGCTTGGAGGGAGAAGGCACTGAAGCTTTCTTT.

This clone was seen only a few times. This chain connects TRBV7-9 to TRBJ2-7; no clear D gene. The germline V gene encodes CDR1 SEHNR and CDR2 FQNEAQ (reference sequence). There are 14 residues in the CDR3. V was trimmed by 0 bases and J by 4 bases, leaving 10 bases between them. The chain's CDR3 is CASSLASRWYEQYF. The CDR3 DNA reads as TGTGCCAGCAGCTTAGCATCACGGTGGTACGAGCAGTACTTC.

The rearrangement uses TRBV28 and TRBJ2-1; D might be TRBD2 (5 bases). This CDR3 has 16 amino acids. The germline CDR1 and CDR2 sequences are MDHEN and SYDVKM. Deletions cut 6 bases from V and 1 base from J, with 16 bases between. The DNA for the CDR3 is TGTGCCAGCAGCCTCACTCTAGCCCTATCCTACAATGAGCAGTTCTTC. This translates into CASSLTLALSYNEQFF.

The rearrangement joins TRBV6-1 to TRBJ2-2, with TRBD2 as a possible D gene (6 bases). The V gene's germline CDR1 is MNHNS and CDR2 SASEGT. V was cut by 1 base and J by 2 bases, with 11 bases left in between. The CDR3 loop spans 16 amino acids. The DNA for the CDR3 is TGTGCCAGCAGTGAAGGGGTAGCGGCAAACACCGGGGAGCTGTTTTTT. This codes for CASSEGVAANTGELFF.

The chain is built from TRBV3-1 (or the pseudogene TRBV3-2) and TRBJ2-2; 16 bases agree with TRBD2. Germline CDR1 is LGHDT and CDR2 is YNNKEL (reference sequence). CDR3 size: 20 residues. After removal of 6 bases from V and 0 bases from J, the junction contained 10 bases not matched to a gene. The CDR3 loop reads CASRPIGTSGGVPNTGELFF. The CDR3 DNA reads TGTGCCAGCAGACCTATTGGGACTAGCGGGGGGGTGCCGAACACCGGGGAGCTGTTTTTT.